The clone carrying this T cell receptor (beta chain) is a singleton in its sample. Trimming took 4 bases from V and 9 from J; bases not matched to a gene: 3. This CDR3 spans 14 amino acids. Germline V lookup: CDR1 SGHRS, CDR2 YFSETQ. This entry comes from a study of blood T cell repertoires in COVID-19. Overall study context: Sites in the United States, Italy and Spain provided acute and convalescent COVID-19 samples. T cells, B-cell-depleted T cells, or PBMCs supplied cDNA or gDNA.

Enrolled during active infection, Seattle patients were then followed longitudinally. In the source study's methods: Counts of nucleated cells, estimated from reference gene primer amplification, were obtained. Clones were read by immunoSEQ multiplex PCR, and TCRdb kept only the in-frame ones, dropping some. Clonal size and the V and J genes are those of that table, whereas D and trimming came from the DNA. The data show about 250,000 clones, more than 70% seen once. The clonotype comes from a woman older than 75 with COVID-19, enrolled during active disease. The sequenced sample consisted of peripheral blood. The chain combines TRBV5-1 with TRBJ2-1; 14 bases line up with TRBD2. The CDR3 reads CASSKGTSGGEQFF. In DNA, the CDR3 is TGCGCCAGCAGCAAGGGGACTAGCGGGGGTGAGCAGTTCTTC.